Below, 30 T cell receptor beta chains from the same sample are listed, as sequenced in a study of PD-L1 blockade in urothelial cancer. Time point denoted: peripheral blood 6 weeks after treatment start. TCRdb's copy holds only in-frame clones and misses some; the assay was immunoSEQ multiplex PCR. In the table there are more than 45,000 clones, approximately 86% of which are singletons. The specimen comprised PBMCs, sampled around atezolizumab (anti-PD-L1) treatment. These receptor sequences come from a man in his 60s with urothelial cancer.

This clone was detected once. CDR3 amino acids: CATSRAGRVGAYEQYF. The CDR3 nucleotides read TGTGCCACCAGCAGAGCCGGGCGGGTCGGGGCCTACGAGCAGTACTTC. This chain links TRBV15 with TRBJ2-7; D is perhaps TRBD2 (5 bases). Germline V gene sequence: CDR1 LNHNV, CDR2 YYDKDF (reference sequence). V was shortened by 1 base and J by 2 bases, with 15 bases between the two germline ends. The CDR3 has 16 amino acids.

The V gene is TRBV21-1, the J gene TRBJ1-6; the table's D call, TRBD1, has no DNA check behind it. TRBV21-1 is termed a pseudogene. CDR3 size: 15 residues. CDR3 in DNA: TGTGCCAGCAGAGGGGACAGGGGTTATAATTCACCCCTCCACTTT. As protein: CASRGDRGYNSPLHF.

This chain links TRBV18 with TRBJ1-1, with D possibly being TRBD1 (5 bases). V was trimmed by 4 bases and J by 2 bases, leaving 11 bases between them. Looked up from germline, CDR1 is KGHSH and CDR2 is LQKENI. The CDR3 has 14 amino acids. The CDR3 region is CASSQNTGNTEAFF. Written as DNA, the CDR3 is TGTGCCAGCTCACAGAATACAGGAAACACTGAAGCTTTCTTT.

The J gene is TRBJ1-4, the V gene TRBV5-5; no clear D gene. The CDR3 is 12 residues long. V was trimmed by 1 base and J by 8 bases, leaving 6 bases between them. The V gene's germline CDR1 is SGHKS and CDR2 YYEKEE (reference sequence). CDR3 DNA sequence: TGTGCCAGCAGCTTGCCAGGAGAAAAACTGTTTTTT. Encoded protein: CASSLPGEKLFF.

The chain is built from TRBV28 and TRBJ2-7; D is perhaps TRBD2 (6 bases). V gave up 5 bases and J gave up 1 base, with 12 bases separating them. This CDR3 contains 14 residues. Germline CDR1 is MDHEN and CDR2 is SYDVKM. Here the CDR3 reads CASSGGTGSYEQYF. CDR3 bases: TGTGCCAGCAGTGGGGGGACGGGTTCCTACGAGCAGTACTTC. Using reference TRBV28 and TRBJ2-7 for the parts outside the CDR3, the full variable domain is DVKVTQSSRYLVKRTGEKVFLECVQDMDHENMFWYRQDPGLGLRLIYFSYDVKMKEKGDIPEGYSVSREKKERFSLILESASTNQTSMYLCASSGGTGSYEQYFGPGTRLTVT.

The chain links TRBV30 to TRBJ1-1, with D possibly TRBD1 on 6 matching bases. The CDR3 has 16 residues. Germline loops: CDR1 GTSNPN, CDR2 SVGIG (reference sequence). Trimming shortened V by 4 bases and J by 2 bases, and 20 bases separated the two germline ends. In nucleotides, the CDR3 is TGTGCCTGGAACCCCAAAATGGGGGGGGGCAACACTGAAGCTTTCTTT. Residues: CAWNPKMGGGNTEAFF.

The rearrangement joins TRBV7-9 to TRBJ1-5; 9 bases are a match to TRBD1. The CDR3 covers 15 residues. Trimming removed 5 bases from V and 3 bases from J; junction bases left unmatched: 5. Germline CDR1 reads SEHNR; CDR2 reads FQNEAQ (reference sequence). CDR3 amino acids: CASSRGTGFNQPQHF. The DNA for the CDR3 is TGTGCCAGCAGCCGGGGGACAGGGTTCAATCAGCCCCAGCATTTT.

The V gene is TRBV2, the J gene TRBJ1-2; TRBD1 aligns across 7 bases. This CDR3 is built from 13 residues. The ends lost 3 bases at V and 5 bases at J; junction bases unmatched: 3. Germline V lookup: CDR1 SNHLY, CDR2 FYNNEI. CDR3 protein: CASSETGRYGYTF. Written as DNA, the CDR3 is TGTGCCAGCAGTGAGACAGGGAGGTATGGCTACACCTTC.

About this clone itself: At one boundary the junction diverges from the germline segment, which might be a read error. V and J are TRBV20-1 and TRBJ1-2; 9 bases match TRBD1. The germline gives CDR1 DFQATT, CDR2 SNEGSKA (reference sequence). This CDR3 is built from 11 residues. The CDR3 nucleotides read TGCAGTGCAAGTAGGACAGGGGATAATCCCTTC. Translating gives CSASRTGDNPF.

The chain has TRBV5-1 and TRBJ1-2; possibly TRBD1 for D (5 bases). Trimming took 0 bases from V and 2 from J, leaving 11 bases between them. This CDR3 comprises 15 residues. From germline, CDR1 is SGHRS and CDR2 YFSETQ. CDR3 nucleotide sequence: TGCGCCAGCAGCTTGGAGGGGAAGGGAAACTATGGCTACACCTTC. Translated, it gives CASSLEGKGNYGYTF.

This clone was counted between two and nine times. This chain connects TRBV28 to TRBJ2-5, with 9 bases fitting TRBD1. Germline-derived CDR1 and CDR2 are MDHEN and SYDVKM. V shed 6 bases, J shed 5 bases, and the junction held 7 bases outside the gene matches. This CDR3 comprises 14 residues. This CDR3 reads CASRKTGGLETQYF. The CDR3 coding sequence is TGTGCCAGCAGGAAAACAGGGGGCCTTGAGACCCAGTACTTC. Filled out from reference TRBV28 and TRBJ2-5, the complete variable domain reads DVKVTQSSRYLVKRTGEKVFLECVQDMDHENMFWYRQDPGLGLRLIYFSYDVKMKEKGDIPEGYSVSREKKERFSLILESASTNQTSMYLCASRKTGGLETQYFGPGTRLLVL.

This chain uses TRBV10-1 with TRBJ2-7, with D possibly TRBD1 on 6 matching bases. Germline V lookup: CDR1 WNHNN, CDR2 SYGVQD (reference sequence). This CDR3 has 14 amino acids. V lost 3 bases to trimming and J lost 3 bases, with 12 bases between them. This CDR3 is CASSDSLGGYEQYF. CDR3 sequence (DNA): TGCGCCAGCAGTGATTCTTTAGGGGGCTACGAGCAGTACTTC.

The chain couples TRBV11-2 to TRBJ2-5; 8 bases are a match to TRBD2. J lost 1 base, V lost 3 bases, and 7 bases had no gene match. The CDR3 has 16 amino acids. Looked up from germline, CDR1 is SGHAT and CDR2 is FQNNGV. In DNA form, the CDR3 reads TGTGCCAGCAGCTTGGGCGGGGGGTCAGCCCAAGAGACCCAGTACTTC. It yields the protein CASSLGGGSAQETQYF.

CDR3 sequence: CASSLRGGIYEQYF. The CDR3 DNA sequence: TGTGCCAGCAGCTTAAGGGGGGGTATTTACGAGCAGTACTTC. V usage is TRBV7-2 and J usage is TRBJ2-7; a possible D gene is TRBD2 (7 bases). This CDR3 region has 14 residues. The germline V gene encodes CDR1 SGHTA and CDR2 FQGNSA. Between the trimmed V and J ends, which lost 2 bases and 4 bases, there was a span of 12 bases.

This clone was seen once. The chain recombines TRBV21-1 with TRBJ2-7; the table's D call of TRBD2 was not tested on the DNA. TRBV21-1 is described as a pseudogene. The CDR3 length is 19 residues. CDR3 nucleotides: TGTGCCAGCAGCACGACTCCGGGACTAGCGGGGGGTAGCTCCTACGAGCAGTACTTC. Residues: CASSTTPGLAGGSSYEQYF.

This sequence joins TRBV6-1 and TRBJ2-7; tentatively, D is TRBD2 (5 bases). There are 15 residues in the CDR3. Trimming left V 4 bases short and J 3 bases short, with 16 bases between. Germline V gives CDR1 MNHNS, CDR2 SASEGT. The CDR3 protein is CASSGSFRRDYEQYF. DNA of the CDR3: TGTGCCAGCAGTGGGAGCTTTAGACGGGACTACGAGCAGTACTTC.

The CDR3 nucleotides are TGCGCCAGCAGCATGGAGGGGCAGGCGATGATCTATGGCTACACCTTC. Encoded protein: CASSMEGQAMIYGYTF. V usage is TRBV5-1 and J usage is TRBJ1-2; D might be TRBD1 (5 bases). Trimming removed 4 bases at V and 4 bases at J, with 20 bases between. Germline assignment: CDR1 SGHRS and CDR2 YFSETQ. The CDR3 is made up of 16 amino acids.

The V call is TRBV7-8, the J call TRBJ1-5; 9 nucleotides line up with TRBD1. V lost 0 bases to trimming and J lost 3 bases; unmatched junction nucleotides: 9. This CDR3 has 18 residues. Looked up from germline, CDR1 is SGHVS and CDR2 is FQNEAQ. The CDR3 spells CASSLAGIGQGINQPQHF. As DNA, the CDR3 is TGTGCCAGCAGCTTAGCAGGTATTGGACAGGGGATCAATCAGCCCCAGCATTTT.

With respect to this clone: At one end the junction does not follow the germline gene, possibly because of a read error. This sample also contains other DNA sequences that code for the same CDR3. This chain uses TRBV10-3 with TRBJ1-5, with D tentatively TRBD1 (5 bases). This CDR3 comprises 15 residues. Germline CDR1 reads ENHRY; CDR2 reads SYGVKD. The CDR3 DNA reads TGTGCCATCAGTGAGAGTAAGCAGGGAGGTCAGCCTCAGCATTTT. Translated: CAISESKQGGQPQHF.

A few counts support this clone. The V gene is TRBV29-1, the J gene TRBJ1-1; 8 positions match TRBD1. J gave up 2 bases and V 3 bases, and 2 bases lay outside the gene matches. The CDR3 is made up of 13 amino acids. Germline V gene sequence: CDR1 SQVTM, CDR2 ANQGSEA. CDR3 coding DNA: TGCAGCGTTGAGGGGACAGGCAACACTGAAGCTTTCTTT. This codes for CSVEGTGNTEAFF.

The rearrangement joins TRBV4-1 to TRBJ2-3, with 7 bases fitting TRBD1. The J segment lost 0 bases and the V segment lost 1 base, leaving 10 bases of the junction unmatched. The CDR3 has 18 residues. Germline CDR1 MGHRA, CDR2 YSYEKL. CDR3 nucleotides: TGCGCCAGCAGCCAAGCACCCAACAGGGGCCTAAGCACAGATACGCAGTATTTT. It specifies CASSQAPNRGLSTDTQYF.

The chain uses TRBV6-6 and TRBJ2-7; a weak D match, TRBD1 (5 bases). There are 12 residues in the CDR3. V lost 8 bases, J lost 2 bases, and 10 bases lay in between. Germline values: CDR1 MNHNY, CDR2 SVGAGI (reference sequence). The CDR3 DNA reads TGTGCCAGCGGAGACAGTCCCTACGAGCAGTACTTC. This sequence encodes CASGDSPYEQYF.

The chain has TRBV5-6 and TRBJ2-7, with 10 bases fitting TRBD1. V trimming: 1 base; J trimming: 2 bases; junction bases outside the gene matches: 3. Germline CDR1 reads SGHDT; CDR2 reads YYEEEE. The CDR3 runs to 15 residues. The CDR3, as DNA: TGTGCCAGCAGCTTGTTAGGACAGGGGGCCTACGAGCAGTACTTC. This sequence encodes CASSLLGQGAYEQYF. Filled out from reference TRBV5-6 and TRBJ2-7, the complete variable domain reads DAGVTQSPTHLIKTRGQQVTLRCSPKSGHDTVSWYQQALGQGPQFIFQYYEEEERQRGNFPDRFSGHQFPNYSSELNVNALLLGDSALYLCASSLLGQGAYEQYFGPGTRLTVT.

J is TRBJ1-4 and V is TRBV7-9; no clear D. The V gene's germline CDR1 is SEHNR and CDR2 FQNEAQ (reference sequence). V gave up 1 base and J gave up 6 bases, with 6 bases separating them. The CDR3 has 13 amino acids. CDR3 DNA: TGTGCCAGCAGCTTAGAGGGAGATGAAAAACTGTTTTTT. Its translation is CASSLEGDEKLFF.

CDR3 sequence reads: CASSRTSGKNIQYF. For the CDR3, the DNA is TGTGCCAGCAGCCGGACTAGCGGGAAAAACATTCAGTACTTC. This chain links TRBV7-9 with TRBJ2-4, with 11 bases lining up with TRBD2. CDR1 SEHNR and CDR2 FQNEAQ come from the germline V gene (reference sequence). The V segment lost 5 bases and the J segment 4 bases; nucleotides outside the gene matches: 1. CDR3 length: 14 residues.

DNA of the CDR3: TGTGCCAGCAGCTCGACAGGATACTTGTACACCTTC. Translation gives CASSSTGYLYTF. The chain combines TRBV11-2 with TRBJ1-2, with D maybe TRBD1 (6 bases). The V end was cut by 4 bases, the J end by 11 bases, with 14 bases between. The CDR3 totals 12 residues. The germline gives CDR1 SGHAT, CDR2 FQNNGV.

The chain recombines TRBV18 with TRBJ1-5; D not certain. Trimming removed 3 bases from V and 4 bases from J, with 7 bases in between. The germline gives CDR1 KGHSH, CDR2 LQKENI. The CDR3 consists of 13 residues. CDR3 in amino acids: CASSPSRNQPQHF. CDR3 in DNA: TGTGCCAGCTCACCGTCCAGGAATCAGCCCCAGCATTTT.

The V call is TRBV7-6, the J call TRBJ1-1; D perhaps matches TRBD1 (5 bases). Trimming removed 4 bases at V and 5 bases at J, with 17 bases between. Germline loops: CDR1 SGHVS, CDR2 FNYEAQ. This CDR3 has 15 amino acids. The CDR3 region is CASSSLLQGRTEAFF. Written as DNA, the CDR3 is TGTGCCAGCAGCTCCCTACTTCAGGGAAGGACTGAAGCTTTCTTT.

The genes are TRBV5-4 and TRBJ1-5; D may be TRBD1 (5 bases). CDR3 length equals 13 residues. V shed 0 bases and J shed 7 bases, with 8 bases lying between them. Germline assignment: CDR1 SGHNT and CDR2 YYREEE (reference sequence). This CDR3 is CASSLGRDQPQHF. CDR3 nucleotide sequence: TGTGCCAGCAGCTTGGGGCGGGACCAGCCCCAGCATTTT.

The J gene is TRBJ2-5, the V gene TRBV10-3, with 12 nucleotides matching TRBD1. The CDR3 consists of 13 residues. After removal of 10 bases from V and 4 bases from J, the junction contained 4 bases not matched to a gene. Germline V lookup: CDR1 ENHRY, CDR2 SYGVKD. Here the CDR3 reads CATGDRGRETQYF. The CDR3 DNA sequence: TGTGCCACAGGGGACAGGGGGCGAGAGACCCAGTACTTC.